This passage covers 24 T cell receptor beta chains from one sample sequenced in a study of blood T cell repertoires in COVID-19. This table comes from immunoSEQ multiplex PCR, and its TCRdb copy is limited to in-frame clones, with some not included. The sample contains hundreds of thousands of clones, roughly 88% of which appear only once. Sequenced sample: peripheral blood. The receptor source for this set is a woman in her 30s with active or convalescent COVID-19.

In DNA, the CDR3 is TGTGCCAGCAGGCGGACTAACGACAATGAGCAGTTCTTC. It yields the protein CASRRTNDNEQFF. The chain recombines TRBV3-1 (or the pseudogene TRBV3-2) with TRBJ2-1; a weak D match, TRBD2 (6 bases). Germline V gene data show CDR1 as LGHDT and CDR2 as YNNKEL (reference sequence). This CDR3 contains 13 residues. Trimming pared 6 bases from V and 5 bases from J, leaving 11 bases between.

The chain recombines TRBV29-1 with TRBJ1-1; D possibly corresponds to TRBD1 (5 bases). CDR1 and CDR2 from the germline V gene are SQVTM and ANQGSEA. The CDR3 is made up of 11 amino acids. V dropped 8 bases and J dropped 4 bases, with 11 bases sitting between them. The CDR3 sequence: CSSNQGTEAFF. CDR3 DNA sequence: TGCAGCTCGAATCAGGGCACTGAAGCTTTCTTT.

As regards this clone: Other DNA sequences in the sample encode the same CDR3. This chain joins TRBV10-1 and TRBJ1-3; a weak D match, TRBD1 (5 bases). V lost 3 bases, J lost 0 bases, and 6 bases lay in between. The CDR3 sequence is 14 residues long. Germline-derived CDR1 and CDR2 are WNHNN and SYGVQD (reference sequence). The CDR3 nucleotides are TGCGCCAGCAGTGAAGACAGCTCTGGAAACACCATATATTTT. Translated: CASSEDSSGNTIYF.

CDR3 sequence reads: CASSLGGNVGYNEQFF. DNA for the CDR3: TGTGCCAGCAGCTTAGGAGGTAACGTTGGCTACAATGAGCAGTTCTTC. V is TRBV7-9 and J is TRBJ2-1; D call uncertain. The germline V and J ends were trimmed by 1 base and 3 bases, with 13 bases remaining between them. Per germline, CDR1 SEHNR and CDR2 FQNEAQ (reference sequence). This CDR3 has 16 residues.

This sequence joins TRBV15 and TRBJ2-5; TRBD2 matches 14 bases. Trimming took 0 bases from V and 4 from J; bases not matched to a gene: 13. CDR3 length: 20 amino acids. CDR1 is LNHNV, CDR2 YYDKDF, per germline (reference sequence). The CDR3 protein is CATSRDPGLAGEGASETQYF. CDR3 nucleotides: TGTGCCACCAGCAGAGATCCGGGACTAGCGGGAGAGGGAGCTTCAGAGACCCAGTACTTC.

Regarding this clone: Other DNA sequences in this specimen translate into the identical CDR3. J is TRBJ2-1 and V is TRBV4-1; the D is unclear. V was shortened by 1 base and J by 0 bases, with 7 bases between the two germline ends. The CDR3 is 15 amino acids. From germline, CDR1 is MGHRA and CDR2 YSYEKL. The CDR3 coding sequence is TGCGCCAGCAGCCAAGTCGGTAGCTCCTACAATGAGCAGTTCTTC. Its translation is CASSQVGSSYNEQFF.

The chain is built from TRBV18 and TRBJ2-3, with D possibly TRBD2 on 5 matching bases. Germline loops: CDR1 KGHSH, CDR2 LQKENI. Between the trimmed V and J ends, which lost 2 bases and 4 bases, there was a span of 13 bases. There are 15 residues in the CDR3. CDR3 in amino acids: CASSPEGRGSDTQYF. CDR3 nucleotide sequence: TGTGCCAGCTCACCAGAGGGAAGAGGTTCAGATACGCAGTATTTT.

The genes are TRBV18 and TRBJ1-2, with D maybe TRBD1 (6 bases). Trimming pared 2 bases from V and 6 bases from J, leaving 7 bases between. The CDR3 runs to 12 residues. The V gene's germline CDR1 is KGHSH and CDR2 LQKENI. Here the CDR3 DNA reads TGTGCCAGCTCACCAACAGGGCATGGCTACACCTTC. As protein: CASSPTGHGYTF.

The CDR3 region has the DNA TGTGCCAGCAGCCCGGACAGGTGGGTATACTACGAGCAGTACTTC. Residues: CASSPDRWVYYEQYF. V and J are TRBV3-1 (or the pseudogene TRBV3-2) and TRBJ2-7, with 7 bases lining up with TRBD1. The CDR3 extends over 15 amino acids. Germline loops: CDR1 LGHDT, CDR2 YNNKEL (reference sequence). J was trimmed by 3 bases and V by 4 bases; bases with no gene match: 9.

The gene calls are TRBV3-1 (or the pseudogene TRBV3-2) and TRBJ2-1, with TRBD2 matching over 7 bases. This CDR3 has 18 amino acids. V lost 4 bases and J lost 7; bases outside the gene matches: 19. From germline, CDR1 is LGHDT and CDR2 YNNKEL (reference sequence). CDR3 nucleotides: TGTGCCAGCAGCCTAATCCCGAAACTAAGCGGGGTGGGTAATGAGCAGTTCTTC. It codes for CASSLIPKLSGVGNEQFF.

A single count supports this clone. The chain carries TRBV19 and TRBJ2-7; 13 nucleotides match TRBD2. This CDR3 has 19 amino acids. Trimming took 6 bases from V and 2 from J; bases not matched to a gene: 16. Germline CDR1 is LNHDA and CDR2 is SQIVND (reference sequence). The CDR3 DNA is TGTGCCAGTAGCGACAGGACTAGCGGGAGAGGGGGCGAAACCTACGAGCAGTACTTC. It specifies CASSDRTSGRGGETYEQYF.

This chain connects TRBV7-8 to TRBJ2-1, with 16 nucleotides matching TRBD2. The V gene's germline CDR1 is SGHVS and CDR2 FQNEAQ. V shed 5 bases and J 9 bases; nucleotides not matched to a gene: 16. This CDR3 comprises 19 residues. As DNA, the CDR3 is TGTGCCAGCAGCCAAATGGGACTAGCGGGAGGGGGCGAGATGCTTGAGCAGTTCTTC. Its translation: CASSQMGLAGGGEMLEQFF.

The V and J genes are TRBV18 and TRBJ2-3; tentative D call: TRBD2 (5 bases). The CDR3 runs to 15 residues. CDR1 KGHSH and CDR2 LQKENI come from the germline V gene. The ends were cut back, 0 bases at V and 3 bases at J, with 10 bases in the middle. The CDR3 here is CASSPPNPGTDTQYF. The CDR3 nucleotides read TGTGCCAGCTCACCACCGAATCCGGGAACAGATACGCAGTATTTT.

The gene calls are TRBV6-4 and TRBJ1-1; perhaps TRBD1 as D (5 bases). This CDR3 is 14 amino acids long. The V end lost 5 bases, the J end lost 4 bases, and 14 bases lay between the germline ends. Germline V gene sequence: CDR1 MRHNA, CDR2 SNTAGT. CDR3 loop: CASSPTTEGTEAFF. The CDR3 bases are TGTGCCAGCAGTCCTACGACAGAAGGCACTGAAGCTTTCTTT.

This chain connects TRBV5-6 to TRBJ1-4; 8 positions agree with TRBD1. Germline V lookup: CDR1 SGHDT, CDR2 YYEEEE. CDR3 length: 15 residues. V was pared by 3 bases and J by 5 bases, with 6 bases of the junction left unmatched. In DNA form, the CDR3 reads TGTGCCAGCAGCTCCGGACAGGGCATAAATGAAAAACTGTTTTTT. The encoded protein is CASSSGQGINEKLFF.

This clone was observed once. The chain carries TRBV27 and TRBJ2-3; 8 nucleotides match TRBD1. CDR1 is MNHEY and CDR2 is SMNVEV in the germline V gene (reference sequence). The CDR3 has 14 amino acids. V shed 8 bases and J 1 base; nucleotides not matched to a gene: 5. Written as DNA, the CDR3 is TGTGCCAGCCAGGGGGCTTTCGGCACAGATACGCAGTATTTT. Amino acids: CASQGAFGTDTQYF.

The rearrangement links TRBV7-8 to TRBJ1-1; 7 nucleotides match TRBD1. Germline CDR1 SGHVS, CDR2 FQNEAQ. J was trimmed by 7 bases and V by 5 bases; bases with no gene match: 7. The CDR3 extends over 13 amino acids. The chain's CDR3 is CASSAQGWGEAFF. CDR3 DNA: TGTGCCAGCAGCGCACAGGGGTGGGGTGAAGCTTTCTTT.

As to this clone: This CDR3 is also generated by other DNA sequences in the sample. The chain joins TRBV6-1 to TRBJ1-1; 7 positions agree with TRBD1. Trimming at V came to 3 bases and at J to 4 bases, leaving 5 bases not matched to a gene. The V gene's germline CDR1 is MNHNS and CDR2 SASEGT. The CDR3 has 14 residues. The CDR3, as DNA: TGTGCCAGCAGTGAGTCAAGGGGGCTCACTGAAGCTTTCTTT. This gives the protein CASSESRGLTEAFF.

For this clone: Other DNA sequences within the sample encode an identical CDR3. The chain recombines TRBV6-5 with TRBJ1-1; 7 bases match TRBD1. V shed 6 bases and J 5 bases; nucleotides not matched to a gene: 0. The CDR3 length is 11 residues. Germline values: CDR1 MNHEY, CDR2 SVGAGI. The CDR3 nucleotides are TGTGCCAGCAGACAGGGGACTGAAGCTTTCTTT. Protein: CASRQGTEAFF.

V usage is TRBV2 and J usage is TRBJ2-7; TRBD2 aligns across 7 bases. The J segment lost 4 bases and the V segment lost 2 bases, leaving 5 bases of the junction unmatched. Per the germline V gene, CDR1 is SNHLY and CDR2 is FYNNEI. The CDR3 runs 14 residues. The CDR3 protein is CASSERAGVYEQYF. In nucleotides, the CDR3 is TGTGCCAGCAGTGAACGGGCGGGGGTATACGAGCAGTACTTC.

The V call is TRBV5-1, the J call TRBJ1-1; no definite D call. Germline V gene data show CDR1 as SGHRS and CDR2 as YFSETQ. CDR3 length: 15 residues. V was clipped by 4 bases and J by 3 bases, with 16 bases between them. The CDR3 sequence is CASSAGVGEDTEAFF. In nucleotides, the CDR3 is TGCGCCAGCAGCGCGGGAGTCGGCGAGGACACTGAAGCTTTCTTT. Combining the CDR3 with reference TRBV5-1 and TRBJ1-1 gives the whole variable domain KAGVTQTPRYLIKTRGQQVTLSCSPISGHRSVSWYQQTPGQGLQFLFEYFSETQRNKGNFPGRFSGRQFSNSRSEMNVSTLELGDSALYLCASSAGVGEDTEAFFGQGTRLTVV.

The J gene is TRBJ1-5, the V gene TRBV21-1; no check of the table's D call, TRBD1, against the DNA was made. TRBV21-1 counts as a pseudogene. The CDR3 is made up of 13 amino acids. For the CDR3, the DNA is TGTGCCATCGATGGACAGCTCAATCAGCCCCAGCATTTT. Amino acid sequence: CAIDGQLNQPQHF.

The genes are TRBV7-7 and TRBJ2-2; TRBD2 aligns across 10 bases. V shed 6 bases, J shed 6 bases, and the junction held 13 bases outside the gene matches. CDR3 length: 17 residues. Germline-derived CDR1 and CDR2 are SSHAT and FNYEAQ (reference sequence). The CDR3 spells CASSPNSGRQSAGELFF. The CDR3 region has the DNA TGTGCCAGCAGTCCAAATAGCGGGAGGCAGTCAGCCGGGGAGCTGTTTTTT.

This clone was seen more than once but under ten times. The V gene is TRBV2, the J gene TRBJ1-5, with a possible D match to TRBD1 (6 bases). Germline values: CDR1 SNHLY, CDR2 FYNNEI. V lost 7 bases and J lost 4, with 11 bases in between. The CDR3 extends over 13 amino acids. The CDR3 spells CASMRTVNQPQHF. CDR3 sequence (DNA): TGTGCCAGCATGAGGACAGTGAATCAGCCCCAGCATTTT. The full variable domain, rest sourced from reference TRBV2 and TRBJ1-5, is EPEVTQTPSHQVTQMGQEVILRCVPISNHLYFYWYRQILGQKVEFLVSFYNNEISEKSEIFDDQFSVERPDGSNFTLKIRSTKLEDSAMYFCASMRTVNQPQHFGDGTRLSIL.